Only a few counts were recorded for the clone carrying this T cell receptor beta chain. Antigen specificity is unknown. The data were obtained in a study of blood T cells in healthy people across ages. Overall study findings and caveats: Versus aged donors, long-lived donors had higher diversity and more naive CD4+ cells. Age brought a roughly linear fall in TCR beta diversity measured per million T cells.

The CDR3 length is 17 residues. With 2 bases removed from V and 2 bases from J, the gap between germline ends came to 17 bases. Germline CDR1 and CDR2: SGHTA and FQGNSA. Through a sample-barcoded 5' primer and a J-beta primer mix, a second PCR was run for roughly 6 to 11 cycles. Every molecule of cDNA carried a tag from a template-switch adaptor with 12 random nucleotides. TCRdb itself ran the 5' RACE reads through MiXCR, one entry per CDR3 protein. The sample carries 1.5 million or so distinct CDR3 sequences, around two fifths recorded once. At least 6.5 million PBMCs were isolated per sample. The sample was blood. This receptor was taken from a woman aged 18-29 years in good health. The J gene is TRBJ2-3, the V gene TRBV7-2; tentatively, D is TRBD1 (7 bases). The CDR3 is CASSLRWRGTVTDTQYF. The CDR3 coding sequence is TGTGCCAGCAGCTTAAGGTGGAGGGGGACAGTCACAGATACGCAGTATTTT.